Sequencing of this T cell receptor beta chain was carried out in a study of shared clonotypes between healthy human individuals. For the study at large: The study enrolled a couple of women and a few men aged 18 to 49. General study results and limits: Researchers sampled blood only, noting tissue repertoires likely differ.

This CDR3 is 14 amino acids long. Germline values: CDR1 SGHRS, CDR2 YFSETQ. After removal of 2 bases from V and 5 bases from J, the junction contained 5 bases not matched to a gene. A word on this clone: The target antigen is unknown.

The protocol was immunoSEQ multiplex PCR, while the TCRdb copy is restricted to in-frame clones and leaves out a portion. The sample lists some 790,000 clones; roughly 72% were seen once. Material for sequencing was memory CD4+ T cells sorted from blood. The subset denotes: CD45RA-negative fraction. The rearrangement joins TRBV5-1 to TRBJ1-2, with 8 bases identical to TRBD1. The TCR sequence derives from a woman aged 30 to 39 in good health. The CDR3 is CASSLSDRGYGYTF. For the CDR3, the DNA is TGCGCCAGCAGCTTAAGTGACAGGGGTTATGGCTACACCTTC.